Listed here are 18 T cell receptor beta chains from one sample, sequenced in a study of T cell repertoires in cytomegalovirus infection. One entry per CDR3 protein results from TCRdb running MiXCR on the reads. The repertoire holds some 500,000 distinct CDR3 sequences, around two fifths seen once, with 40% to 60% in the top ten. The antigens for these receptors are not known. This material consisted of cultured PBMCs, taken from culture after CMV antigen stimulation. The receptors were sampled from a human donor in good health (CMV status not recorded). Some clones in this sample may be carry-over from other donors' samples.

Only a few counts were recorded for this clonotype. The CDR3 DNA follows: TGTGCCAGCAGTTTTAGCCGGGACTCCAGCTCCTACAATGAGCAGTTCTTC. It translates to CASSFSRDSSSYNEQFF. This chain connects TRBV12-3 or TRBV12-4 to TRBJ2-1; weak D call: TRBD2 (6 bases). V lost 3 bases, J lost 0 bases, and 15 bases lay in between. This CDR3 has 17 amino acids.

The CDR3 coding sequence is TGTGCCAGCAATAGGGAGATTGGTAATTCACCCCTCCACTTT. Translated, it gives CASNREIGNSPLHF. V usage is TRBV6-6 and J usage is TRBJ1-6, with D unresolved. V gave up 7 bases and J gave up 6 bases, with 13 bases separating them. This CDR3 spans 14 amino acids. Germline lookup yields CDR1 MNHNY and CDR2 SVGAGI (reference sequence).

The chain combines TRBV5-4 with TRBJ2-5; the match to TRBD2 covers 9 bases. Germline loops: CDR1 SGHNT, CDR2 YYREEE (reference sequence). V was pared by 4 bases and J by 3 bases, with 7 bases of the junction left unmatched. CDR3 length equals 15 residues. The CDR3 sequence is CASSPGGGREETQYF. CDR3 coding DNA: TGTGCCAGCAGCCCCGGGGGCGGGAGGGAAGAGACCCAGTACTTC.

The CDR3 spells CASSELYSTVVYEQYF. Written as DNA, the CDR3 is TGTGCCAGCAGTGAGTTGTATAGTACGGTCGTCTACGAGCAGTACTTC. The gene calls are TRBV6-6 and TRBJ2-7; no clear D gene. The CDR3 spans 16 residues. Germline V lookup: CDR1 MNHNY, CDR2 SVGAGI (reference sequence). Trimming left V 5 bases short and J 3 bases short, with 20 bases between.

This clonotype was seen a few times. The V call is TRBV12-3 or TRBV12-4, the J call TRBJ2-7, with 9 bases fitting TRBD1. This CDR3 spans 16 amino acids. With 6 bases clipped from V and 6 bases from J, the junction kept 15 bases outside the gene matches. The CDR3 region has the DNA TGTGCCAGCAGGGAAGGACCGGGACAGGGAGATTCCGAGCAGTACTTC. Residues: CASREGPGQGDSEQYF.

In nucleotides, the CDR3 is TGCGCCAGCAGCTTGGAAGGGGTGGAAGATACGCAGTATTTT. It is translated as CASSLEGVEDTQYF. This chain connects TRBV5-1 to TRBJ2-3, with D possibly being TRBD1 (5 bases). The CDR3 covers 14 residues. In germline, CDR1 is SGHRS, CDR2 YFSETQ. V lost 0 bases and J 5 bases, leaving 10 bases between the germline ends.

This clonotype was found a few times. The chain combines TRBV12-3 or TRBV12-4 with TRBJ1-1, with TRBD1 identical over 10 bases. The length of the CDR3 is 15 residues. Trimming at V came to 4 bases and at J to 4 bases, leaving 6 bases not matched to a gene. The CDR3: CASSSRTGGITEAFF. The CDR3 DNA follows: TGTGCCAGCAGTTCTCGGACAGGGGGAATCACTGAAGCTTTCTTT.

This clonotype came up a few times. This sequence joins TRBV6-6 and TRBJ2-1, with 8 nucleotides matching TRBD2. Germline CDR1 reads MNHNY; CDR2 reads SVGAGI (reference sequence). The CDR3 length is 14 residues. J gave up 4 bases and V 6 bases, and 5 bases lay outside the gene matches. CDR3 residues: CASRNRLAYNEQFF. The CDR3 nucleotides are TGTGCCAGCAGAAACAGACTAGCGTACAATGAGCAGTTCTTC.

The chain employs TRBV19 and TRBJ1-2; TRBD1 might be the D (5 bases). Germline-derived CDR1 and CDR2 are LNHDA and SQIVND (reference sequence). The CDR3 sequence is 15 residues long. The V and J ends lost 3 bases and 3 bases respectively, with 14 bases between them. This CDR3 is CASSMGGRTHYGYTF. Written as DNA, the CDR3 is TGTGCCAGTAGTATGGGGGGTCGGACGCACTATGGCTACACCTTC.

This clonotype was counted between two and nine times. A much larger clone lies a single base off, so this may be a read error. This sequence joins TRBV7-2 and TRBJ2-7, with 7 bases identical to TRBD1. With V trimmed by 1 base and J by 12 bases, 6 bases remained unmatched. The germline gives CDR1 SGHTA, CDR2 FQGNSA. This CDR3 region has 12 residues. This CDR3 is CASSLVLDRRYF. The CDR3, as DNA: TGTGCCAGCAGCTTAGTTCTGGACAGGCGGTACTTC.

The V gene is TRBV5-3, the J gene TRBJ2-1; 7 bases fit TRBD1. TRBV5-3 is classed as an ORF, of uncertain function. Losses at the gene ends were 8 bases for V and 5 bases for J; bases not matched to a gene: 13. The CDR3 loop spans 15 amino acids. This CDR3 reads CASRQGPNQNNEQFF. The DNA for the CDR3 is TGTGCCAGCAGACAGGGCCCAAACCAAAACAATGAGCAGTTCTTC.

This clonotype was seen a handful of times. The rearrangement joins TRBV6-5 to TRBJ1-2, with 10 nucleotides matching TRBD1. The CDR3 runs to 15 residues. Germline V gene sequence: CDR1 MNHEY, CDR2 SVGAGI. Losses at the gene ends were 2 bases for V and 5 bases for J; bases not matched to a gene: 5. CDR3 region: CASSYHDRGRYGYTF. The DNA of the CDR3 is TGTGCCAGCAGTTACCACGACAGGGGGCGATATGGCTACACCTTC.

This clonotype appeared a few times. The chain is built from TRBV15 and TRBJ1-1; TRBD1 is a possible D gene (5 bases). Germline CDR1 and CDR2: LNHNV and YYDKDF (reference sequence). The CDR3 is made up of 14 amino acids. Deletions cut 5 bases from V and 1 base from J, with 11 bases between. The CDR3 sequence: CATSWGPPNTEAFF. CDR3 nucleotide sequence: TGTGCCACCAGCTGGGGACCGCCGAACACTGAAGCTTTCTTT.

The genes are TRBV19 and TRBJ2-2; a possible D gene is TRBD2 (5 bases). The CDR3 loop spans 14 amino acids. Trimming removed 2 bases at V and 5 bases at J, with 9 bases between. Germline lookup yields CDR1 LNHDA and CDR2 SQIVND (reference sequence). In nucleotides, the CDR3 is TGTGCCAGTAGTATATTACTAGAAACCGGGGAGCTGTTTTTT. It translates to CASSILLETGELFF.

At least ten counts were recorded for this clonotype. This sequence joins TRBV7-2 and TRBJ2-7; perhaps TRBD2 as D (6 bases). The V and J ends lost 5 bases and 2 bases respectively, with 16 bases between them. Per germline, CDR1 SGHTA and CDR2 FQGNSA. The CDR3 spans 15 residues. The CDR3 DNA reads as TGTGCCAGCAGCACGTACCGGGAGACACCCTACGAGCAGTACTTC. Protein product: CASSTYRETPYEQYF.

The V gene is TRBV7-2, the J gene TRBJ2-5, with unresolved D. Trimming removed 4 bases from V and 0 bases from J, with 12 bases in between. Germline V gene sequence: CDR1 SGHTA, CDR2 FQGNSA. The length of the CDR3 is 15 residues. The CDR3 DNA is TGTGCCAGCAGCTCAAGAGACCTGTACCAAGAGACCCAGTACTTC. Translating gives CASSSRDLYQETQYF.

This clonotype was observed a few times. The gene calls are TRBV5-4 and TRBJ2-4; 10 nucleotides line up with TRBD1. The CDR3 spans 17 residues. CDR1 and CDR2 (germline): SGHNT, YYREEE (reference sequence). V shed 2 bases, J shed 0 bases, and the junction held 5 bases outside the gene matches. The CDR3: CASSFWTGGTAKNIQYF. Here the CDR3 DNA reads TGTGCCAGCAGCTTTTGGACAGGGGGTACAGCCAAAAACATTCAGTACTTC.

V is TRBV7-2 and J is TRBJ2-7, with 15 positions matching TRBD2. The V and J ends lost 8 bases and 3 bases, in that order; junction bases with no gene match: 8. The CDR3 spans 16 residues. Germline assignment: CDR1 SGHTA and CDR2 FQGNSA. In DNA form, the CDR3 reads TGTGCCAGCCAAAGGACTAGCGGGGGGGCCATCTACGAGCAGTACTTC. As protein: CASQRTSGGAIYEQYF.